A selection of T cell receptor beta chains follows, all from one sample in a study of technical replicates of blood from several donors. The protocol was immunoSEQ multiplex PCR, while the TCRdb copy is restricted to in-frame clones and leaves out a portion. In the table there are 55,000 to 75,000 clones, around 87% of which are singletons. Sample: PBMCs. These receptors all come from a human donor in good health. Some clones in this sample may be carry-over from other donors' samples. Each CDR3 is given with its conserved first and last residue. The D gene is left open where the match is weak. For some rows the clone size is stated as once, few or many, or as a class when expanded; others skip it.

clone_size j_call v_call d_call cdr3_nt cdr3_aa
once TRBJ2-7 TRBV4-3 NA TGCGCCAGCAGCCAAGATGACGCGGGGGCTAATTACGAGCAGTACTTC CASSQDDAGANYEQYF
NA TRBJ2-2 TRBV15 NA TGTGCCACCAGCAGAGGAGGGAGTTGGACCGGGGAGCTGTTTTTT CATSRGGSWTGELFF
NA TRBJ2-7 TRBV6-1 TRBD1 TGTGCCAGCAGCTGGGACAGGGCGCGGGAGCAGTACTTC CASSWDRAREQYF
NA TRBJ2-1 TRBV15 TRBD2 TGTGCCACCAGCAGAGATCTAGCGGGGACTCACAATGAGCAGTTCTTC CATSRDLAGTHNEQFF
NA TRBJ2-1 TRBV7-6 NA TGTGCCAGCAGCCGAGGGGGCAATGAGCAGTTCTTC CASSRGGNEQFF
NA TRBJ1-1 TRBV2 NA TGTGCCAGCACCGGGGACAACCCGAACACTGAAGCTTTCTTT CASTGDNPNTEAFF
NA TRBJ1-4 TRBV5-6 NA TGTGCCAGCACCCCCCGCGGGGGAAATGAAAAACTGTTTTTT CASTPRGGNEKLFF
NA TRBJ2-1 TRBV12-5 NA TGTGCTAGTGGTTTGGGGGACGGAGGGAAGTTCTTC CASGLGDGGKFF
NA TRBJ2-1 TRBV7-9 NA TGTGCCAGCAGCTTAGGGGGCTATGAGCAGTTCTTC CASSLGGYEQFF
NA TRBJ2-1 TRBV7-8 NA TGTGCCAGCAGCTTAGTGGGTGCCACCGGGAATGAGCAGTTCTTC CASSLVGATGNEQFF
NA TRBJ1-4 TRBV2 NA TGTGCCAGCAGCGCTCTATTACGCATCGAAAAACTGTTTTTT CASSALLRIEKLFF
NA TRBJ1-2 TRBV30 TRBD1 TGTGCCTGGCCCCCCCCGGGACAGGGAATTGCCAACTATGGCTACACCTTC CAWPPPGQGIANYGYTF
NA TRBJ2-2 TRBV19 NA TGTGCCAGTAGTTTCCGGCCACAGGGAACCGGGGAGCTGTTTTTT CASSFRPQGTGELFF
NA TRBJ1-4 TRBV19 NA TGTGCCAGTAGTCCGCGGAGGGGGGGAAATGAAAAACTGTTTTTT CASSPRRGGNEKLFF
NA TRBJ1-2 TRBV5-6 TRBD1 TGTGCCAGCAGCCCTGGACAGGGGGCGTCTGGCTACACCTTC CASSPGQGASGYTF
NA TRBJ1-4 TRBV12-2 NA TGTGCAAGTCGCCTTCGAAATCGGACTTCAGAAAAACTGTTTTTT CASRLRNRTSEKLFF
NA TRBJ2-3 TRBV29-1 TRBD2 TGCAGCGTCGCCAAGCCGACTAGCGGGACCAGCACAGATACGCAGTATTTT CSVAKPTSGTSTDTQYF
NA TRBJ2-3 TRBV7-8 NA TGTGCCAGCAGCTTAGGTAGCAAAGATACGCAGTATTTT CASSLGSKDTQYF
NA TRBJ2-1 TRBV7-2 NA TGTGCCAGCAGCGTCTTCGCCTACAATGAGCAGTTCTTC CASSVFAYNEQFF
NA TRBJ1-1 TRBV7-2 NA TGTGCCAGCAGCTTAGCGAGACAGGTTGAAGCTTTCTTT CASSLARQVEAFF
NA TRBJ2-1 TRBV5-1 TRBD1 TGCGCCAGCAGCGGAACCGGGACAGGGCCGAACAATGAGCAGTTCTTC CASSGTGTGPNNEQFF
NA TRBJ2-1 TRBV6-1 TRBD2 TGTGCCAGCAGCCCCGGGACTAGTAGGGGCGGGCAGTTCTTC CASSPGTSRGGQFF
NA TRBJ2-3 TRBV6-6 TRBD1 TGTGCCACGAGGGGGACAGGGAGGCCCACAGATACGCAGTATTTT CATRGTGRPTDTQYF
NA TRBJ2-1 TRBV6-5 NA TGTGCCAGCAGTTACCCCGGGGGTAGCGTTGAGCAGTTCTTC CASSYPGGSVEQFF
NA TRBJ2-1 TRBV7-6 NA TGTGCCAGCAGCTCCCCCCGGAGCCGTTACAATGAGCAGTTCTTC CASSSPRSRYNEQFF
NA TRBJ1-5 TRBV19 NA TGTGCCAGTAGTATAGATCCGGGGGGCCGGATCAATCAGCCCCAGCATTTT CASSIDPGGRINQPQHF
NA TRBJ1-6 TRBV18 NA TGTGCCAGCTCGCTAGCGGGGAGCAATTCACCCCTCCACTTT CASSLAGSNSPLHF
NA TRBJ1-1 TRBV13 TRBD1 TGTGCCAGCAGCTCACCTGACAGGGGGACTGAAGCTTTCTTT CASSSPDRGTEAFF
NA TRBJ2-3 TRBV7-9 TRBD2 TGTGCCAGCAGCTTAGGACCAGCGGGGGGGCTTTCGGCAGATACGCAGTATTTT CASSLGPAGGLSADTQYF
NA TRBJ2-2 TRBV30 TRBD2 TGTGCCTGGAGGCTAGCGGGGAGGACCGGGGAGCTGTTTTTT CAWRLAGRTGELFF
NA TRBJ1-1 TRBV27 TRBD1 TGTGCCAGCAGTTTCCACAGGGGGCAGTCTGAAGCTTTCTTT CASSFHRGQSEAFF
NA TRBJ2-7 TRBV6-6 TRBD2 TGTGCCAGCAGATTCCCCGGGACTAGCGGGAGCTACGAGCAGTACTTC CASRFPGTSGSYEQYF
NA TRBJ2-7 TRBV19 TRBD1 TGTGCCAGTAGACAAGGACAGGGAAACAACTACGAGCAGTACTTC CASRQGQGNNYEQYF